This T cell receptor (beta chain) was obtained from a study of tumor-infiltrating lymphocytes in primary liver carcinoma (dated by TCRdb to the late 2010s). As for the study more broadly: Of the five patients (three men and two women, aged 30 to 69 years), four had hepatocellular carcinoma and one had combined HCC and intrahepatic cholangiocarcinoma. Tumors of the five patients were stage T1-T3 N0M0 with maximum diameters of roughly 4 to 11 cm. Each sample produced about 3.5 to 7.5 million productive TCRbeta reads, and read depth showed no significant difference between tissue types. The study combined TCRbeta repertoire sequencing, expression microarrays and whole-exome sequencing across five regions of each liver tumor, with adjacent normal tissue and blood. A total of roughly 35 specimens from 5 patients went through TCRbeta repertoire sequencing, namely 25 tumor regions, 5 adjacent noncancerous liver tissues and 5 peripheral blood samples. Repertoires from technical replicates were highly reproducible, with mean shared-clone rates about 0.88 and correlation coefficients above 0.95.

Without any cell sorting, total RNA and DNA were co-extracted from approximately 22-30 mg of bulk tissue using the AllPrep DNA/RNA mini kit. Between late 2015 and early 2016, 4 or 5 patients in China with histopathologically diagnosed primary liver carcinoma had their tumors surgically resected. At the time of sampling, the patients were treatment-naive and had chronic HBV infection. Pieces of fresh tumor and adjacent tissue were cut in half, with one half kept in RNAlater at -80 degrees C and the other half sent for histology. A note on this clonotype: Its recognized antigen is unknown. No quality values exist for individual bases; no much larger clone is one base distant.

Broad study findings and their caveats: The study included only four or five patients, and the authors note findings should be validated in a larger study. Compared with blood, tumors had a significantly larger share of the repertoire taken up by the top 250 clones (p = 0.039). Only the TCR beta chain was sequenced, so true repertoire diversity is likely underestimated because unpaired alpha chains were not captured. Bulk unsorted samples precluded comparing CD4+ and CD8+ T cell repertoires. Repertoire overlap was found to be higher between tumor regions (mean around 35%) than between tumor-adjacent (approximately 17%) or tumor-blood (about 14%) pairs, consistent with antigen-driven expansion.

TCRbeta-specific cDNA was reverse-transcribed from around 0.45 ug total RNA using a constant-region primer and ProtoScript II reverse transcriptase. Construction of the TCRbeta libraries relied on three nested rounds of multiplex PCR, following a slightly modified ARM-PCR procedure. Each of the first two PCR rounds ran for about 10 cycles and used multiplex TRBV1-TRBV30 forward primers together with a Cbeta reverse primer. Sample barcodes and Illumina adapters were attached in a final 25-cycle PCR using Deep VentR polymerase. Before sequencing, amplicons of 200-500 bp were gel-purified using a QIAquick gel extraction kit. The TCRbeta amplicons were sequenced with 250-bp paired-end reads on an Illumina HiSeq 2500. In the original analysis: Quality trimming of reads was performed with Trimmomatic v0.33, and paired reads were merged with FLASH v1.2.11 so that full CDR3 sequences could be recovered. MiGEC v1.2.1b assigned V, D and J germline segments to the rearranged TCRbeta sequences. Clonotype statistics and Shannon-Wiener diversity indices were computed with VDJtools v1.0.0. To reduce sampling bias, subsequent analyses other than the diversity analysis used only the 250 most abundant clonotypes in each sample. TCRdb took the public reads, trimmed them with fastp at Q25, ran MiXCR for clone calling and kept in-frame beta chains. For every CDR3 protein sequence, its rows merge into one entry that carries the most common genes and DNA. V and J calls and clone size were set by TCRdb, not the authors. Present in this sample are approximately 80,000 distinct CDR3 sequences, around 66% of which were seen just once. The ten biggest clones cover approximately 26% of the sample.

V is reduced by 1 base and J by 4 bases, leaving a spacing of 14 bases between them. According to the germline V gene, CDR1 reads LGHNA and CDR2 reads YNFKEQ. Counted from cysteine to phenylalanine, this CDR3 has 16 amino acids. Kept here is only the CDR3 DNA, which spans 48 bases and is read in frame from base 1. The sample taken for sequencing was tumor-adjacent normal liver tissue. The source of this sequence is a man between 40 and 49 years old with primary liver carcinoma and hepatitis B virus infection. Recombination linked TRBV4-2 to TRBJ1-5; too little of a D gene remains to name it. The DNA sequence is as follows: TGTGCCAGCAGCCAAGGGCCCGGGATTAGTAATCAGCCCCAGCATTTT. It codes for CASSQGPGISNQPQHF.